The present T cell receptor (beta chain) was sequenced within a study of shared clonotypes between healthy human individuals. Regarding the study as a whole: Donor clonotype sharing was expected to depend on sequencing depth.

A remark on this clone: Its specificity is unknown.

The repertoire was sequenced with immunoSEQ multiplex PCR; TCRdb's copy has only in-frame clones and lacks some. The table includes about 1 million clones, about 75% detected once. CDR3 size: 14 residues. Unmatched junction bases numbered 17, after V lost 11 bases and J lost 8 bases. Germline V gene data show CDR1 as MDHEN and CDR2 as SYDVKM. The sequence came from a man between 18 and 29 years old in good health. The sequenced sample was memory CD4+ T cells sorted from blood. Stated subset: CD45RA-negative fraction. J is TRBJ2-7 and V is TRBV28, with 8 bases that match TRBD2. In DNA form, the CDR3 reads TGTGCCCTTGCGGCCGGGGGGGGGCTCTTGAAGCAGTACTTC. Its protein is CALAAGGGLLKQYF. Drawing the rest from reference TRBV28 and TRBJ2-7, the complete variable domain is DVKVTQSSRYLVKRTGEKVFLECVQDMDHENMFWYRQDPGLGLRLIYFSYDVKMKEKGDIPEGYSVSREKKERFSLILESASTNQTSMYLCALAAGGGLLKQYFGPGTRLTVT.